Listed here are 28 T cell receptor beta chains from one sample, sequenced in a study of blood T cell repertoires in COVID-19 (dated by TCRdb to about 2020). Library preparation employed the immunoSEQ multiplex PCR assay. The source is immuneACCESS, and TCRdb retained only in-frame sequences with V and J called. Part of the clones is not carried over; for the studies checked, unresolved V genes explain less than half of this, and the remainder is unexplained. The sample table contains over 50,000 clones; only one count was recorded for around four fifths of them. 11% to 15% of the sample comes from the top ten. Sequencing was done on a sample of peripheral blood. These receptors were taken from a human donor in a cohort sampled during active COVID-19.

This clone was recorded a few times. The rearrangement joins TRBV7-8 to TRBJ1-1; the D is unclear. The germline V gene has CDR1 SGHVS and CDR2 FQNEAQ. This CDR3 is 14 amino acids long. With 0 bases removed from V and 3 bases from J, the gap between germline ends came to 8 bases. CDR3 in amino acids: CASSLAFTYTEAFF. The CDR3 DNA reads TGTGCCAGCAGCTTAGCGTTTACATACACTGAAGCTTTCTTT. Combining the CDR3 with reference TRBV7-8 and TRBJ1-1 gives the whole variable domain GAGVSQSPRYKVAKRGQDVALRCDPISGHVSLFWYQQALGQGPEFLTYFQNEAQLDKSGLPSDRFFAERPEGSVSTLKIQRTQQEDSAVYLCASSLAFTYTEAFFGQGTRLTVV.

A few counts support this clone. The chain recombines TRBV27 with TRBJ2-5; 12 bases are a match to TRBD1. Germline CDR1 reads MNHEY; CDR2 reads SMNVEV (reference sequence). The CDR3 is 15 amino acids. V was pared by 4 bases and J by 5 bases, with 5 bases of the junction left unmatched. The CDR3: CASSSGTGGAETQYF. The CDR3 coding sequence is TGTGCCAGCAGTTCCGGGACAGGGGGCGCGGAGACCCAGTACTTC.

The V call is TRBV5-6, the J call TRBJ2-2, with D uncertain. V shed 3 bases and J shed 4 bases, with 7 bases lying between them. This CDR3 comprises 13 residues. Germline CDR1 SGHDT, CDR2 YYEEEE. The CDR3 DNA reads as TGTGCCAGCAGCTGGTGGAGCACCGGGGAGCTGTTTTTT. This sequence encodes CASSWWSTGELFF.

V and J are TRBV7-2 and TRBJ1-4; D gene ambiguous. Deletions cut 0 bases from V and 11 bases from J, with 13 bases between. The germline V gene encodes CDR1 SGHTA and CDR2 FQGNSA. The CDR3 extends over 14 amino acids. This CDR3 reads CASSLALDGLKLFF. The CDR3 DNA reads TGTGCCAGCAGCTTAGCGCTCGACGGGTTGAAACTGTTTTTT. Complete variable domain (other parts from reference TRBV7-2 and TRBJ1-4): GAGVSQSPSNKVTEKGKDVELRCDPISGHTALYWYRQSLGQGLEFLIYFQGNSAPDKSGLPSDRFSAERTGGSVSTLTIQRTQQEDSAVYLCASSLALDGLKLFFGSGTQLSVL.

The chain links TRBV3-1 (or the pseudogene TRBV3-2) to TRBJ2-5, with 7 bases aligning to TRBD1. Looked up from germline, CDR1 is LGHDT and CDR2 is YNNKEL (reference sequence). Germline trimming cut 4 bases from V and 5 bases from J; bases unmatched to any gene: 10. The CDR3 consists of 15 residues. As DNA, the CDR3 is TGTGCCAGCAGCCGAGGACAGGTGGTTTTTGAGACCCAGTACTTC. Its translation: CASSRGQVVFETQYF.

V usage is TRBV19 and J usage is TRBJ1-6; D ambiguous. Trimming took 4 bases from V and 14 from J, leaving 15 bases between them. The CDR3 contains 13 residues. Per germline, CDR1 LNHDA and CDR2 SQIVND (reference sequence). The CDR3 reads CASSTEWTRALHF. CDR3 DNA: TGTGCCAGTAGTACGGAGTGGACTAGGGCCCTCCACTTT.

This clone was seen only a few times. V usage is TRBV18 and J usage is TRBJ1-3; D is unclear. The CDR3 is 15 amino acids. Trimming cost V 8 bases and J 4 bases, with 18 bases left between them. CDR1 and CDR2 from the germline V gene are KGHSH and LQKENI. Here the CDR3 reads CASHTGSSSGNTIYF. For the CDR3, the DNA is TGTGCCAGCCATACGGGATCCTCAAGCGGAAACACCATATATTTT. Together with reference TRBV18 and TRBJ1-3, the CDR3 gives the full variable domain: NAGVMQNPRHLVRRRGQEARLRCSPMKGHSHVYWYRQLPEEGLKFMVYLQKENIIDESGMPKERFSAEFPKEGPSILRIQQVVRGDSAAYFCASHTGSSSGNTIYFGEGSWLTVV.

V is TRBV7-2 and J is TRBJ1-2; the D gene is possibly TRBD1 (5 bases). The ends were cut back, 5 bases at V and 11 bases at J, with 12 bases in the middle. The CDR3 consists of 11 residues. CDR1 and CDR2 from the germline V gene are SGHTA and FQGNSA. In nucleotides, the CDR3 is TGTGCCAGCAGCCAAGGGGTCACTTACACCTTC. Translated: CASSQGVTYTF.

The rearrangement links TRBV5-6 to TRBJ1-5; D remains unclear. The V end lost 4 bases, the J end lost 5 bases, and 16 bases lay between the germline ends. The CDR3 is made up of 15 amino acids. Germline V gene lookup returns CDR1 SGHDT and CDR2 YYEEEE. The CDR3 coding sequence is TGTGCCAGCAGCGGTATGGGGAGAGGTGATCAGCCCCAGCATTTT. This translates into CASSGMGRGDQPQHF.

V is TRBV6-5 and J is TRBJ2-7; 9 bases agree with TRBD1. Germline CDR1 is MNHEY and CDR2 is SVGAGI. Losses at the gene ends were 2 bases for V and 5 bases for J; bases not matched to a gene: 7. CDR3 length equals 15 residues. Written as DNA, the CDR3 is TGTGCCAGCAGTTACGGAGGACAGGGGTACCACGAGCAGTACTTC. Protein sequence: CASSYGGQGYHEQYF.

The J gene is TRBJ1-2, the V gene TRBV4-2, with 7 positions matching TRBD1. J lost 0 bases, V lost 3 bases, and 4 bases had no gene match. CDR3 length: 15 residues. Germline CDR1 LGHNA, CDR2 YNFKEQ. The CDR3 nucleotides read TGTGCCAGCAGCCACACGGGACAGCCTAACTATGGCTACACCTTC. The encoded protein is CASSHTGQPNYGYTF.

The chain combines TRBV16 with TRBJ1-2; D remains unclear. V was clipped by 4 bases and J by 4 bases, with 13 bases between them. Germline V gene data show CDR1 as KGHSY and CDR2 as FQNENV. The CDR3 contains 14 residues. CDR3 bases: TGTGCCAGCAGCCCCGAATTAGGAGGCTATGGCTACACCTTC. Amino acid sequence: CASSPELGGYGYTF.

V and J are TRBV5-6 and TRBJ2-7; D remains unclear. This CDR3 comprises 14 residues. Germline V CDR1 and CDR2: SGHDT, YYEEEE. V lost 2 bases to trimming and J lost 5 bases, with 14 bases between them. CDR3: CASSLPTQSHEQYF. CDR3 DNA: TGTGCCAGCAGCTTACCTACCCAATCTCACGAGCAGTACTTC.

Concerning this clone itself: Given the absence of the conserved phenylalanine or tryptophan at the CDR3 end, a read error is likely. The DNA is omitted, as the CDR3 cannot be located on it reliably, and the CDR3 follows TCRdb's listing. V is TRBV5-6 and J is TRBJ1-4; the DNA was not compared with TRBD1, the D call given in the table. 13 amino acids form the CDR3, both terminal residues included. The germline V gene encodes CDR1 SGHDT and CDR2 YYEEEE. The CDR3 spells CASSLQGLRIVEL.

This clone has just one count. CDR3 bases: TGTGCCAGCAGGTTCGGGACTAGCGGAAAAGATACGCAGTATTTT. Translation: CASRFGTSGKDTQYF. This chain joins TRBV2 and TRBJ2-3; 11 bases fit TRBD2. This CDR3 has 15 amino acids. Germline-derived CDR1 and CDR2 are SNHLY and FYNNEI. The V segment lost 6 bases and the J segment 5 bases; nucleotides outside the gene matches: 7.

This clone showed up just a few times. The chain links TRBV5-5 to TRBJ1-4; 10 bases fit TRBD1. The CDR3 consists of 15 residues. V shed 5 bases, J shed 8 bases, and the junction held 9 bases outside the gene matches. CDR1 is SGHKS and CDR2 is YYEKEE in the germline V gene (reference sequence). CDR3 residues: CASRSRTGGDEKLFF. The CDR3 region has the DNA TGTGCCAGCAGATCTAGGACAGGGGGAGACGAAAAACTGTTTTTT.

The V call is TRBV2, the J call TRBJ1-4; a possible D gene is TRBD1 (6 bases). The V gene's germline CDR1 is SNHLY and CDR2 FYNNEI. The CDR3 spans 15 residues. Trimming left V 8 bases short and J 14 bases short, with 27 bases between. The CDR3 loop is CASGISAQGSSGLFF. CDR3 bases: TGTGCCAGCGGAATCTCGGCCCAGGGGTCGTCGGGCCTGTTTTTT. The full variable domain, rest sourced from reference TRBV2 and TRBJ1-4, is EPEVTQTPSHQVTQMGQEVILRCVPISNHLYFYWYRQILGQKVEFLVSFYNNEISEKSEIFDDQFSVERPDGSNFTLKIRSTKLEDSAMYFCASGISAQGSSGLFFGSGTQLSVL.

This clone was detected only a few times. The chain links TRBV28 to TRBJ2-7; D is unresolved. CDR1 and CDR2 (germline): MDHEN, SYDVKM. The V end was cut by 5 bases, the J end by 1 base, with 9 bases between. This CDR3 has 13 amino acids. The CDR3 sequence is CASSSALSYEQYF. In DNA, the CDR3 is TGTGCCAGCAGTAGCGCTTTGTCCTACGAGCAGTACTTC.

The V and J genes are TRBV7-6 and TRBJ1-1, with a tentative D call TRBD1 (5 bases). Trimming shortened V by 4 bases and J by 2 bases, and 11 bases separated the two germline ends. The CDR3 length is 14 residues. The V gene's germline CDR1 is SGHVS and CDR2 FNYEAQ. Here the CDR3 reads CASSSLGGNTEAFF. The CDR3 coding sequence is TGTGCCAGCAGCTCCCTCGGGGGAAACACTGAAGCTTTCTTT.

The J gene is TRBJ2-1, the V gene TRBV29-1; a possible D gene is TRBD1 (6 bases). V lost 6 bases to trimming and J lost 4 bases, with 19 bases between them. Looked up from germline, CDR1 is SQVTM and CDR2 is ANQGSEA. This CDR3 has 15 residues. The CDR3: CSVTRGADFYNEQFF. CDR3 DNA sequence: TGCAGCGTGACCAGGGGAGCGGACTTTTACAATGAGCAGTTCTTC.

This clone was observed a handful of times. This chain links TRBV7-9 with TRBJ1-6, with a possible D match to TRBD1 (5 bases). V gave up 6 bases and J gave up 5 bases, with 14 bases separating them. Germline V gene data show CDR1 as SEHNR and CDR2 as FQNEAQ (reference sequence). CDR3 length equals 15 residues. CDR3 protein: CASSGGADDNSPLHF. The CDR3 bases are TGTGCCAGCAGTGGAGGGGCTGACGATAATTCACCCCTCCACTTT.

Remarks on this clone: At one end, the junction sequence differs from germline, possibly due to a read error. The chain combines TRBV12-3 or TRBV12-4 with TRBJ1-5; 7 bases line up with TRBD1. The CDR3 totals 13 residues. The DNA for the CDR3 is TGTGCCAGCAGTTTAGCCCGACAGGGTCCCCCGTCTTTT. Its translation is CASSLARQGPPSF.

This clone showed up just a few times. The V gene is TRBV4-1, the J gene TRBJ2-2; TRBD1 aligns across 7 bases. The CDR3 extends over 16 amino acids. The junction had 4 bases not matched to a gene; V was cut back by 0 bases and J by 3 bases. Germline assignment: CDR1 MGHRA and CDR2 YSYEKL. CDR3 loop: CASSQDPQGYTGELFF. The CDR3 DNA reads TGCGCCAGCAGCCAAGATCCACAGGGGTACACCGGGGAGCTGTTTTTT.

The chain uses TRBV4-2 and TRBJ2-1, with 8 positions matching TRBD2. After removal of 0 bases from V and 12 bases from J, the junction contained 7 bases not matched to a gene. CDR1 is LGHNA and CDR2 is YNFKEQ in the germline V gene. This CDR3 comprises 14 residues. CDR3 region: CASSQERGLVVQFF. CDR3 sequence (DNA): TGTGCCAGCAGCCAAGAGAGGGGACTAGTAGTGCAGTTCTTC.

The V gene is TRBV19, the J gene TRBJ1-1; D not certain. The CDR3 is 17 amino acids. V was trimmed by 7 bases and J by 8 bases, leaving 29 bases between them. Germline values: CDR1 LNHDA, CDR2 SQIVND (reference sequence). The CDR3, as DNA: TGTGCCAGTACTCTCCCCCCGGAGGGCATCGGTCGCTCCGAAGCTTTCTTT. This encodes CASTLPPEGIGRSEAFF.

The chain is built from TRBV5-1 and TRBJ2-7; D might be TRBD2 (6 bases). The CDR3 has 15 residues. In germline, CDR1 is SGHRS, CDR2 YFSETQ. Between the trimmed V and J ends, which lost 4 bases and 2 bases, there was a span of 16 bases. The CDR3 sequence: CASSRSGQGTYEQYF. The CDR3 nucleotides are TGCGCCAGCAGCCGGAGCGGGCAGGGCACCTACGAGCAGTACTTC.

The gene calls are TRBV19 and TRBJ2-3; 10 nucleotides match TRBD2. The CDR3 covers 17 residues. Germline lookup yields CDR1 LNHDA and CDR2 SQIVND (reference sequence). V dropped 3 bases and J dropped 5; count of bases not matched to a gene: 11. CDR3 DNA: TGTGCCAGTAGTATTCGTTCTAGCGGGAGTTCGGTAGATACGCAGTATTTT. Amino acids: CASSIRSSGSSVDTQYF. Drawing the rest from reference TRBV19 and TRBJ2-3, the complete variable domain is DGGITQSPKYLFRKEGQNVTLSCEQNLNHDAMYWYRQDPGQGLRLIYYSQIVNDFQKGDIAEGYSVSREKKESFPLTVTSAQKNPTAFYLCASSIRSSGSSVDTQYFGPGTRLTVL.

This chain joins TRBV4-1 and TRBJ2-5; 9 nucleotides line up with TRBD2. The V gene end was trimmed by 4 bases and the J gene end by 4 bases; junction bases not matched to a gene: 7. This CDR3 is built from 15 residues. Germline values: CDR1 MGHRA, CDR2 YSYEKL. This CDR3 reads CASSPLGREGETQYF. In DNA form, the CDR3 reads TGCGCCAGCAGCCCCTTGGGGCGGGAGGGAGAGACCCAGTACTTC.